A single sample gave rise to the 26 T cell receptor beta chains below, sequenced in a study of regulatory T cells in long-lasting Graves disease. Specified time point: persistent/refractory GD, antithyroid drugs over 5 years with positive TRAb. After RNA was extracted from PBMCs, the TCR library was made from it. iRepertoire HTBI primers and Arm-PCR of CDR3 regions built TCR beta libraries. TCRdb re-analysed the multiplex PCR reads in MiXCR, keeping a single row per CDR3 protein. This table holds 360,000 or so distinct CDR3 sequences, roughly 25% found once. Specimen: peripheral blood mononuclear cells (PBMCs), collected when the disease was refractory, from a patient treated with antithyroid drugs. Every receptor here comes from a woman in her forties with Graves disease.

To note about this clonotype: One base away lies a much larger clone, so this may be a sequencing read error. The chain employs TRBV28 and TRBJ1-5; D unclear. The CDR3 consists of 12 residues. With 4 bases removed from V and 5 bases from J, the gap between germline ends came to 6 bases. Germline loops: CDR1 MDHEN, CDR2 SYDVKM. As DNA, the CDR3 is TGTGCCAGCAGTTCCTCCTATCAGCCCCAGCATTTT. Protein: CASSSSYQPQHF.

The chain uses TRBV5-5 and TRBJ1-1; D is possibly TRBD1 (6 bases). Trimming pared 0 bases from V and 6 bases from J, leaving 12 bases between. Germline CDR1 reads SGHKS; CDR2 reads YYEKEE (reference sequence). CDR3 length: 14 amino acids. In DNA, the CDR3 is TGTGCCAGCAGCTTGGTTGGGGGCTCGGCTGAAGCTTTCTTT. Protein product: CASSLVGGSAEAFF.

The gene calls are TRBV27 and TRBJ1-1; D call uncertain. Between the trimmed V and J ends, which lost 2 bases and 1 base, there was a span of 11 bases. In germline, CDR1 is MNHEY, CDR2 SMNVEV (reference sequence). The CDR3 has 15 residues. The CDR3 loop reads CASSLGPGGNTEAFF. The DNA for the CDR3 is TGTGCCAGCAGTTTAGGCCCGGGTGGGAACACTGAAGCTTTCTTT.

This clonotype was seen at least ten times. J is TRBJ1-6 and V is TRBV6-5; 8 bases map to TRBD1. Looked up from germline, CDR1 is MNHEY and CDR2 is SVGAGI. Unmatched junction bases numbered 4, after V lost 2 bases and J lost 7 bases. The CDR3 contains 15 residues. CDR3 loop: CASSYLDRENSPLHF. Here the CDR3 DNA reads TGTGCCAGCAGTTACCTGGACAGGGAAAATTCACCCCTCCACTTT.

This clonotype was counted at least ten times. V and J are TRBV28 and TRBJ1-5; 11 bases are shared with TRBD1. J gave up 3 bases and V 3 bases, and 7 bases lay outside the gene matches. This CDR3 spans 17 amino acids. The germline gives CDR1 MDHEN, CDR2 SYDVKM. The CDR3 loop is CASSFSRTGGLNQPQHF. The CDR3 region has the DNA TGTGCCAGCAGTTTCTCTCGGACAGGGGGCCTCAATCAGCCCCAGCATTTT.

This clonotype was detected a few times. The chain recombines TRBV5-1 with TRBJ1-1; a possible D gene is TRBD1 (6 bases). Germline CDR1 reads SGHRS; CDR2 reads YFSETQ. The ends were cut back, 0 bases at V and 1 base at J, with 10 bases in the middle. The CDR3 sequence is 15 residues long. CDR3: CASSLVVTGNTEAFF. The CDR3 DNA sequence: TGCGCCAGCAGCTTGGTCGTGACAGGGAACACTGAAGCTTTCTTT.

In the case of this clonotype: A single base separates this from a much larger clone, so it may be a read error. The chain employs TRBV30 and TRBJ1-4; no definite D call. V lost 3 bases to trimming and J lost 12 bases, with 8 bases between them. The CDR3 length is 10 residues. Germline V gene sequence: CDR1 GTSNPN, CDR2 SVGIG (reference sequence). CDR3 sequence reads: CAWSAGELFF. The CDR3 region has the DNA TGTGCCTGGAGCGCAGGAGAACTGTTTTTT.

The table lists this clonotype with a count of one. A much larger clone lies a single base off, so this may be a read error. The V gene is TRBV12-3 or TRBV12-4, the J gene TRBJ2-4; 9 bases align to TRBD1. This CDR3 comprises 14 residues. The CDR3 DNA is TGTGCCAGCGGTTTCGGACAGGGGCTTAGGGATCAGTACTTC. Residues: CASGFGQGLRDQYF.

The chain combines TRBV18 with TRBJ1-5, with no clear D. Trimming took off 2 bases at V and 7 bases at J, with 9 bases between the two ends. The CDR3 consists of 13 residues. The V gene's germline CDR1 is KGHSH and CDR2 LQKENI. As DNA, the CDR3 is TGTGCCAGCTCACCAGGGGTTTGGCAGCCCCAGCATTTT. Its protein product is CASSPGVWQPQHF.

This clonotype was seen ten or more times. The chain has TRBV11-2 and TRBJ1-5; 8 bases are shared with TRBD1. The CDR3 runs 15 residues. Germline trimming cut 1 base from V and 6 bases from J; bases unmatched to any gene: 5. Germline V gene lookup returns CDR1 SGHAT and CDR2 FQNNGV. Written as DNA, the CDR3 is TGTGCCAGCAGCTTAGGCACAGGGGGTGGTCAGCCCCAGCATTTT. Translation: CASSLGTGGGQPQHF.

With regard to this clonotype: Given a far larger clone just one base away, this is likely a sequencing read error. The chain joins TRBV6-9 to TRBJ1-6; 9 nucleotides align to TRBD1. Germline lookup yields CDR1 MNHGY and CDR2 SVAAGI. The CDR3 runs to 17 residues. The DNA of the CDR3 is TGTGCCAGCAGTTACTCCGGGACAGGGAGGAATAATTCACCCCTCTACTTT. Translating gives CASSYSGTGRNNSPLYF.

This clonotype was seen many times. CDR3 protein: CASGGRENTEAFF. In nucleotides, the CDR3 is TGTGCCAGCGGGGGCAGGGAGAACACTGAAGCTTTCTTT. The chain uses TRBV2 and TRBJ1-1; tentatively, D is TRBD1 (6 bases). V was shortened by 8 bases and J by 1 base, with 11 bases between the two germline ends. The CDR3 spans 13 residues. Looked up from germline, CDR1 is SNHLY and CDR2 is FYNNEI.

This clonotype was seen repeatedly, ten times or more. CDR3 in amino acids: CASSKLGESDEQYF. The CDR3 region has the DNA TGTGCCAGCAGTAAACTAGGGGAATCGGACGAGCAGTACTTC. The J gene is TRBJ2-7, the V gene TRBV6-1, with D perhaps matching TRBD1 or TRBD2 (5 bases each). The CDR3 covers 14 residues. The V end lost 5 bases, the J end lost 5 bases, and 16 bases lay between the germline ends. From germline, CDR1 is MNHNS and CDR2 SASEGT.

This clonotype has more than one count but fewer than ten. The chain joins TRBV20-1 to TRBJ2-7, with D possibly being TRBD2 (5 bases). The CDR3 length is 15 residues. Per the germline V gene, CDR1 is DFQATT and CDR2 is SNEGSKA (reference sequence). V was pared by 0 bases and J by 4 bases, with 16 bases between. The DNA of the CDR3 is TGCAGTGCTAGAGATTGGGCTAGCCCGAAATACGAGCAGTACTTC. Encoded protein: CSARDWASPKYEQYF.

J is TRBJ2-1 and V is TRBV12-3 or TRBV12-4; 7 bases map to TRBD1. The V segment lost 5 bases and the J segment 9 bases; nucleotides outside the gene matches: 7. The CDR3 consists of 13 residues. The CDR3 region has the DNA TGTGCCAGCAGTCTCCTACAGGGGTTTGAGCAGTTCTTC. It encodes CASSLLQGFEQFF.

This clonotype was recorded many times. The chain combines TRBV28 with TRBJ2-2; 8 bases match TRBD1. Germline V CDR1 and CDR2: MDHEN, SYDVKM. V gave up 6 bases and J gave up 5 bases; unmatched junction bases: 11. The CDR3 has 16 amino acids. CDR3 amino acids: CASSPTGTGRTGELFF. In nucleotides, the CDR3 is TGTGCCAGCAGCCCGACCGGGACAGGAAGGACCGGGGAGCTGTTTTTT.

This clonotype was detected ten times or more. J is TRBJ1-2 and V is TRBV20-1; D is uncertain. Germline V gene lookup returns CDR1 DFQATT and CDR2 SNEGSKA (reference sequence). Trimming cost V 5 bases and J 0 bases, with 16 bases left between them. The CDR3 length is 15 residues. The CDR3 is CSARVTVGANYGYTF. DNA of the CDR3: TGCAGTGCTCGGGTGACGGTGGGAGCTAACTATGGCTACACCTTC.

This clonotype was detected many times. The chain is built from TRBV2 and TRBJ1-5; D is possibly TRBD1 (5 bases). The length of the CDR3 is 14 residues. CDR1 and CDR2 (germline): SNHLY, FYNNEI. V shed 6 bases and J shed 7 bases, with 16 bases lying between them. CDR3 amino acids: CASSRRDPGQPQHF. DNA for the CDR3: TGTGCCAGCAGCAGAAGGGACCCCGGCCAGCCCCAGCATTTT.

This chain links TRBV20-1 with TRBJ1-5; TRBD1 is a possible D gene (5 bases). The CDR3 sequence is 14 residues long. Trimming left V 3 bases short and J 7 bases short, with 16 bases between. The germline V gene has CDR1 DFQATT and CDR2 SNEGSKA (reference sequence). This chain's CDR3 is CSASAGPGFQPQHF. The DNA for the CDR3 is TGCAGTGCTAGTGCCGGCCCAGGGTTCCAGCCCCAGCATTTT.

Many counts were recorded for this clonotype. The CDR3 DNA follows: TGCGCCAGCAGCCAAGATGGTGTCTGGGAGACCCAGTACTTC. Encoded protein: CASSQDGVWETQYF. The chain links TRBV4-1 to TRBJ2-5, with D unclear. CDR3 size: 14 residues. CDR1 MGHRA and CDR2 YSYEKL come from the germline V gene. The ends were cut back, 0 bases at V and 5 bases at J, with 10 bases in the middle.

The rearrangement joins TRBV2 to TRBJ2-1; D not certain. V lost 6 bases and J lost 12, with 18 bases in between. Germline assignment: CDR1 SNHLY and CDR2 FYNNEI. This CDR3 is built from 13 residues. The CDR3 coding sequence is TGTGCCAGCAGGACCCCGGCAGCCAATTCGCAGTTCTTC. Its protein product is CASRTPAANSQFF.

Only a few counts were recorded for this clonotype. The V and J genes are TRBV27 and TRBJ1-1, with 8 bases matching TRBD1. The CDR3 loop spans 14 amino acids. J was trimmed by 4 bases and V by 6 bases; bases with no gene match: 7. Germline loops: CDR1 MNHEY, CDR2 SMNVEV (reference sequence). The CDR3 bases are TGTGCCAGCAGCTTACAGGGGGTTGGCACTGAAGCTTTCTTT. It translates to CASSLQGVGTEAFF.

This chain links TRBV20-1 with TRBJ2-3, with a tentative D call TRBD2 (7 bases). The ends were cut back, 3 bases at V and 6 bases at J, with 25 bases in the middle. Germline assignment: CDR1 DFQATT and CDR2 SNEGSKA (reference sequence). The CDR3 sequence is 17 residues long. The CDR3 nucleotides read TGCAGTGCTAGCAACACTAAGGGGGGGACTCTCTGGGATACGCAGTATTTT. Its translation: CSASNTKGGTLWDTQYF.

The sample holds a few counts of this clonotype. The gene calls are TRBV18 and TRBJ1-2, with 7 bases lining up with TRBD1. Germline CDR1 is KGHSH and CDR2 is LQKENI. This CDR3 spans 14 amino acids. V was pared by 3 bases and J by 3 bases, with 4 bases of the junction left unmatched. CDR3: CASSPDREDYGYTF. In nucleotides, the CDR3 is TGTGCCAGCTCACCCGACAGGGAGGACTATGGCTACACCTTC.

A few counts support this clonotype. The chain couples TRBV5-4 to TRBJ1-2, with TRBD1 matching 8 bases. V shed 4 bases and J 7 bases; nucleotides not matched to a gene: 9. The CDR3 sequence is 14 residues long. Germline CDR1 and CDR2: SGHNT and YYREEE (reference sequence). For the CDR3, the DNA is TGTGCCAGCAGCGAGGACAGGGAAGGTGTTGGCTACACCTTC. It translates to CASSEDREGVGYTF.

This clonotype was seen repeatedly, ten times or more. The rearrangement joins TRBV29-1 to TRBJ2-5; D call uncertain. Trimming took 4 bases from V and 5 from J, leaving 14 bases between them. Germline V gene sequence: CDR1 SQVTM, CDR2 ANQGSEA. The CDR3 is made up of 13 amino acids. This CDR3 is CSVVKGLWETQYF. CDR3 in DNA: TGCAGCGTTGTAAAGGGATTATGGGAGACCCAGTACTTC.